This TCR beta chain was identified during a study of T cell changes during pregnancy in multiple sclerosis. Here immunoSEQ multiplex PCR was the method, and the copy in TCRdb shows in-frame clones only, minus some. The sample gives about 40,000 clones, approximately 92% of which show up once; 0.43% is in the top ten. This clone was observed once. The germline gives CDR1 PRHDT, CDR2 FYEKMQ (reference sequence). The CDR3 spans 12 residues. V was pared by 5 bases and J by 6 bases, with 4 bases of the junction left unmatched. The input for sequencing was CD4+ T cells from peripheral blood mononuclear cells, taken in the third trimester of pregnancy. This receptor was identified in a female donor with multiple sclerosis, enrolled in a pregnancy study. J is TRBJ2-7 and V is TRBV13; 7 bases line up with TRBD2. CDR3 nucleotide sequence: TGTGCCAGCAGCCGGGGGGTTGGCGAGCAGTACTTC. Translated, it gives CASSRGVGEQYF.